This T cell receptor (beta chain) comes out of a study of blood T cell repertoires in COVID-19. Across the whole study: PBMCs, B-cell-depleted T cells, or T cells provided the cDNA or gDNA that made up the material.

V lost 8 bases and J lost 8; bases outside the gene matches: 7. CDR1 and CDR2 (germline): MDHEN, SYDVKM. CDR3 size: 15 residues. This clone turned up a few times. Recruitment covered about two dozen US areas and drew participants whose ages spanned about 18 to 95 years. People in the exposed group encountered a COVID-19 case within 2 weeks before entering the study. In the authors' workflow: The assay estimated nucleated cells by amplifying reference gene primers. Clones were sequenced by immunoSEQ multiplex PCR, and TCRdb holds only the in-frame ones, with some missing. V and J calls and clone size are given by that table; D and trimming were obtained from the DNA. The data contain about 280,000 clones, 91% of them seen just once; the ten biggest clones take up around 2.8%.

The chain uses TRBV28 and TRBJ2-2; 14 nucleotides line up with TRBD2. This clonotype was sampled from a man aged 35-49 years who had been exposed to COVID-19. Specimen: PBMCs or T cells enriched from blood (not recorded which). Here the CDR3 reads CASVGLAGAGGELFF. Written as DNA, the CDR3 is TGTGCCAGCGTGGGACTAGCGGGAGCCGGGGGGGAGCTGTTTTTT.